The clone carrying this TCR beta chain has only a few counts. Its antigen is not identified. Germline CDR1 is SGHDT and CDR2 is YYEEEE. V gave up 0 bases and J gave up 7 bases; unmatched junction bases: 3. This CDR3 region has 15 residues. The sample belongs to a study of T-cell reconstitution after alpha-beta-depleted transplantation in children. Construction of the TCRbeta library involved unique molecular identifiers. TCRdb called the PCR reads again in MiXCR, with one record for every CDR3 protein. The repertoire holds some 140,000 distinct CDR3 sequences, around 9.8% seen once, with around 24% in the top ten. Whole-study results and caveats: T-cell numbers and diversity, one year after transplant, stemmed largely from T cells that were newly produced. Where alpha-beta T cells came from about two months after transplant was reportedly several hundred expanded graft clones. The high TCRbeta diversity at day 60 in some patients came from surviving recipient T cells and thymic progenitors.

This TCR derives from a girl under two years old who had a stem cell transplant for combined immunodeficiency, so the T cells may come from the graft donor. Sequenced material: PBMCs, mostly from graft donor cells, taken 180 days after TCRalphabeta/CD19-depleted stem cell transplant. The chain uses TRBV5-6 and TRBJ2-1; 11 nucleotides align to TRBD2. CDR3 nucleotides: TGTGCCAGCAGCTTGGGGAGACTAGCGGGGAATGAGCAGTTCTTC. This sequence encodes CASSLGRLAGNEQFF.